What follows are 21 T cell receptor beta chains derived from one specimen sequenced in a study of cytomegalovirus exposure and HLA in healthy donors. Primers for the PCR totalled 60 Vbeta and 13 Jbeta. Clones were sequenced by immunoSEQ multiplex PCR, and TCRdb holds only the in-frame ones, with some missing. The table shows some 170,000 clones, with 77% occurring only once. The sample consisted of PBMCs. All receptors come from a woman aged 25 to 45 in good health and CMV-seronegative.

This chain uses TRBV10-3 with TRBJ1-1; D possibly corresponds to TRBD1 (5 bases). This CDR3 region has 16 residues. Trimming stripped 1 base from V and 5 bases from J, with 17 bases between. Germline CDR1 is ENHRY and CDR2 is SYGVKD. CDR3 residues: CAISEYPREGHTEAFF. CDR3 coding DNA: TGTGCCATCAGTGAGTACCCTCGGGAGGGGCATACTGAAGCTTTCTTT.

This clone was seen a handful of times. This chain connects TRBV19 to TRBJ1-3; D remains unclear. Germline values: CDR1 LNHDA, CDR2 SQIVND (reference sequence). The V and J ends lost 6 bases and 7 bases respectively, with 16 bases between them. The CDR3 is made up of 14 amino acids. The CDR3 region has the DNA TGTGCCAGTAGCCCCAAGGCGGGTTTCAACACCATATATTTT. This gives the protein CASSPKAGFNTIYF.

With regard to this clone: Other DNA sequences in the same sample also yield this CDR3. The genes are TRBV5-1 and TRBJ1-1; D uncertain. The CDR3 length is 13 residues. With 0 bases removed from V and 4 bases from J, the gap between germline ends came to 7 bases. Germline CDR1 SGHRS, CDR2 YFSETQ. The CDR3 loop is CASSLAGITEAFF. The CDR3 DNA follows: TGCGCCAGCAGCTTGGCAGGTATCACTGAAGCTTTCTTT.

The gene calls are TRBV5-4 and TRBJ2-3; 10 nucleotides align to TRBD2. This CDR3 spans 14 amino acids. J was trimmed by 5 bases and V by 4 bases; bases with no gene match: 4. Germline V gene sequence: CDR1 SGHNT, CDR2 YYREEE (reference sequence). CDR3 in DNA: TGTGCCAGCAGCGGAGGGACTAGCGAAGATACGCAGTATTTT. Amino acids: CASSGGTSEDTQYF. Complete variable domain (other parts from reference TRBV5-4 and TRBJ2-3): ETGVTQSPTHLIKTRGQQVTLRCSSQSGHNTVSWYQQALGQGPQFIFQYYREEENGRGNFPPRFSGLQFPNYSSELNVNALELDDSALYLCASSGGTSEDTQYFGPGTRLTVL.

The genes are TRBV6-5 and TRBJ2-7, with 8 nucleotides matching TRBD1. The length of the CDR3 is 12 residues. Germline lookup yields CDR1 MNHEY and CDR2 SVGAGI. The V and J ends lost 6 bases and 5 bases, in that order; junction bases with no gene match: 3. This CDR3 reads CASSVRGHEQYF. In DNA form, the CDR3 reads TGTGCCAGCAGCGTCAGGGGGCACGAGCAGTACTTC.

The chain is built from TRBV6-1 and TRBJ2-4, with D perhaps matching TRBD1 (6 bases). The CDR3 is made up of 17 amino acids. Deletions cut 2 bases from V and 0 bases from J, with 14 bases between. Germline V CDR1 and CDR2: MNHNS, SASEGT. CDR3 sequence (DNA): TGTGCCAGCAGTGAAACTGAGGGGGTAGTAGCCAAAAACATTCAGTACTTC. This codes for CASSETEGVVAKNIQYF.

This clone came up a few times. The chain uses TRBV19 and TRBJ1-5; unclear D gene. There are 13 residues in the CDR3. V dropped 4 bases and J dropped 3 bases, with 7 bases sitting between them. Germline V gene sequence: CDR1 LNHDA, CDR2 SQIVND (reference sequence). The CDR3 protein is CASSRAVNQPQHF. The CDR3 region has the DNA TGTGCCAGTAGTAGGGCAGTCAATCAGCCCCAGCATTTT.

DNA of the CDR3: TGTGCCAGCTCACCTGTTGTCAGGGGGTTAAATCAGCCCCAGCATTTT. Its translation: CASSPVVRGLNQPQHF. V gene TRBV18 combines with J gene TRBJ1-5; 7 nucleotides agree with TRBD1. The CDR3 sequence is 16 residues long. Germline V gives CDR1 KGHSH, CDR2 LQKENI. Unmatched junction bases numbered 9, after V lost 3 bases and J lost 4 bases.

The rearrangement uses TRBV7-8 and TRBJ2-7, with D possibly TRBD2 on 5 matching bases. CDR3 length: 14 residues. The V end lost 2 bases, the J end lost 1 base, and 9 bases lay between the germline ends. Germline V gene data show CDR1 as SGHVS and CDR2 as FQNEAQ. The CDR3 nucleotides read TGTGCCAGCAGCTTATTGTCGGGATCCTACGAGCAGTACTTC. Translating it yields CASSLLSGSYEQYF. Full variable domain (rest looked up from reference TRBV7-8 and TRBJ2-7): GAGVSQSPRYKVAKRGQDVALRCDPISGHVSLFWYQQALGQGPEFLTYFQNEAQLDKSGLPSDRFFAERPEGSVSTLKIQRTQQEDSAVYLCASSLLSGSYEQYFGPGTRLTVT.

CDR3 sequence (DNA): TGTGCCAGCAGATTGGACAGGGAATACGAGCAGTACTTC. Translating gives CASRLDREYEQYF. The rearrangement uses TRBV7-9 and TRBJ2-7, with TRBD1 matching over 8 bases. Trimming removed 6 bases from V and 4 bases from J; junction bases left unmatched: 5. The germline CDR1 and CDR2 sequences are SEHNR and FQNEAQ (reference sequence). This CDR3 region has 13 residues. Based on the CDR3 plus reference TRBV7-9 and TRBJ2-7, the full variable domain is DTGVSQNPRHKITKRGQNVTFRCDPISEHNRLYWYRQTLGQGPEFLTYFQNEAQLEKSRLLSDRFSAERPKGSFSTLEIQRTEQGDSAMYLCASRLDREYEQYFGPGTRLTVT.

V gene TRBV30 combines with J gene TRBJ1-6; 8 bases align to TRBD1. CDR1 GTSNPN and CDR2 SVGIG come from the germline V gene (reference sequence). Trimming at V came to 2 bases and at J to 15 bases, leaving 24 bases not matched to a gene. This CDR3 is built from 18 residues. In nucleotides, the CDR3 is TGTGCCTGGAGTACGAGGACAGGGATAAGTTTTATGGACCCCCACCTCCACTTT. Protein product: CAWSTRTGISFMDPHLHF.

This rearrangement joins TRBV9 to TRBJ1-2; tentatively, D is TRBD1 (6 bases). The CDR3 contains 15 residues. V was cut by 3 bases and J by 5 bases, with 17 bases left in between. Germline V lookup: CDR1 SGDLS, CDR2 YYNGEE. The CDR3 coding sequence is TGTGCCAGCAGCGCACAGGGACCCCCAGAGTATGGCTACACCTTC. Its protein product is CASSAQGPPEYGYTF.

The rearrangement joins TRBV9 to TRBJ2-7; D possibly corresponds to TRBD2 (6 bases). Trimming pared 2 bases from V and 2 bases from J, leaving 14 bases between. The CDR3 spans 15 residues. Germline V gene data show CDR1 as SGDLS and CDR2 as YYNGEE. CDR3 nucleotide sequence: TGTGCCAGCAGCGTTCGGGGTAGCGGAACCTACGAGCAGTACTTC. It encodes CASSVRGSGTYEQYF. Full variable domain (remainder filled in from reference TRBV9 and TRBJ2-7): DSGVTQTPKHLITATGQRVTLRCSPRSGDLSVYWYQQSLDQGLQFLIQYYNGEERAKGNILERFSAQQFPDLHSELNLSSLELGDSALYFCASSVRGSGTYEQYFGPGTRLTVT.

The count of this clone is one. V gene TRBV10-3 combines with J gene TRBJ2-1; TRBD2 matches 11 bases. The CDR3 is made up of 16 amino acids. The germline gives CDR1 ENHRY, CDR2 SYGVKD. V dropped 1 base and J dropped 6; count of bases not matched to a gene: 5. Here the CDR3 reads CAISELASGGLNEQFF. The CDR3, as DNA: TGTGCCATCAGTGAGTTGGCTAGCGGGGGGCTCAATGAGCAGTTCTTC.

V gene TRBV7-2 combines with J gene TRBJ2-3; perhaps TRBD1 as D (5 bases). The V end was cut by 6 bases, the J end by 4 bases, with 8 bases between. The CDR3 is 12 amino acids. Germline V gene data show CDR1 as SGHTA and CDR2 as FQGNSA. The DNA of the CDR3 is TGTGCCAGCAGGGAACAGGCAGATACGCAGTATTTT. Its translation: CASREQADTQYF.

The CDR3: CASGTRLAGAYEQYF. Written as DNA, the CDR3 is TGTGCCAGCGGAACAAGACTAGCGGGGGCTTACGAGCAGTACTTC. The gene calls are TRBV7-6 and TRBJ2-7; 12 nucleotides agree with TRBD2. Germline values: CDR1 SGHVS, CDR2 FNYEAQ. The trim removed 8 bases at V and 4 bases at J, leaving 9 bases unmatched. This CDR3 comprises 15 residues.

There are a few counts of this clone. This rearrangement joins TRBV5-6 to TRBJ1-1; possibly TRBD1 for D (6 bases). CDR1 is SGHDT, CDR2 YYEEEE, per germline. The CDR3 is 11 residues long. The V and J ends lost 3 bases and 8 bases respectively, with 8 bases between them. The CDR3 protein is CASSWGREAFF. The DNA for the CDR3 is TGTGCCAGCAGCTGGGGGCGGGAAGCTTTCTTT.

CDR3: CASSFDSTDTQYF. CDR3 in DNA: TGTGCCAGCAGCTTCGACTCCACAGATACGCAGTATTTT. The chain has TRBV7-9 and TRBJ2-3; D call uncertain. This CDR3 spans 13 amino acids. CDR1 and CDR2 from the germline V gene are SEHNR and FQNEAQ (reference sequence). Deletions cut 3 bases from V and 2 bases from J, with 6 bases between.

The CDR3 region is CAAQTGGLETQYF. The DNA for the CDR3 is TGTGCCGCGCAGACAGGGGGCCTGGAGACCCAGTACTTC. The chain links TRBV15 to TRBJ2-5, with TRBD1 matching 10 bases. Germline V gene data show CDR1 as LNHNV and CDR2 as YYDKDF (reference sequence). V trimming: 11 bases; J trimming: 5 bases; junction bases outside the gene matches: 8. CDR3 size: 13 residues.

The rearrangement uses TRBV5-1 and TRBJ2-7; perhaps TRBD1 as D (6 bases). Per the germline V gene, CDR1 is SGHRS and CDR2 is YFSETQ. This CDR3 is 12 amino acids long. V lost 2 bases and J lost 7, with 10 bases in between. The CDR3 nucleotides read TGCGCCAGCAGCTTTCAGGGGCCTGAGCAGTACTTC. It translates to CASSFQGPEQYF.

This clone was detected only once. The rearrangement links TRBV7-9 to TRBJ1-2; TRBD1 matches at 10 bases. With 4 bases clipped from V and 5 bases from J, the junction kept 7 bases outside the gene matches. CDR3 length equals 15 residues. Looked up from germline, CDR1 is SEHNR and CDR2 is FQNEAQ (reference sequence). CDR3 residues: CASSSLDRGHYGYTF. The CDR3, as DNA: TGTGCCAGCAGCTCACTCGACAGGGGGCATTATGGCTACACCTTC.